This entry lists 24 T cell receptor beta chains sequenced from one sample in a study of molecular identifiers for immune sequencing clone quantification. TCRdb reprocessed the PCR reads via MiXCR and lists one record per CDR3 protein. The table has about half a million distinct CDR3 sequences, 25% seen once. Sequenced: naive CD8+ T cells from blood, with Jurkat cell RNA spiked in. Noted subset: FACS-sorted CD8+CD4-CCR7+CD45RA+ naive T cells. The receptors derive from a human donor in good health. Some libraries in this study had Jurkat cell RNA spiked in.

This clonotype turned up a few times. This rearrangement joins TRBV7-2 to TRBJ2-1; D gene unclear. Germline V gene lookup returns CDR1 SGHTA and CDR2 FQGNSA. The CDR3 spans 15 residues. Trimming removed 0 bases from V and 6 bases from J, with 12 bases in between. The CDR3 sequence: CASSLAWAAPNEQFF. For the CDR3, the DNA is TGTGCCAGCAGCTTAGCCTGGGCTGCACCCAATGAGCAGTTCTTC.

The CDR3 loop is CAANEGETQYF. CDR3 DNA: TGTGCCGCCAACGAGGGAGAGACCCAGTACTTC. The chain combines TRBV28 with TRBJ2-5; D possibly corresponds to TRBD2 (5 bases). The CDR3 extends over 11 amino acids. CDR1 is MDHEN and CDR2 is SYDVKM in the germline V gene. The germline V and J ends were trimmed by 11 bases and 4 bases, with 11 bases remaining between them. Combining the CDR3 with reference TRBV28 and TRBJ2-5 gives the whole variable domain DVKVTQSSRYLVKRTGEKVFLECVQDMDHENMFWYRQDPGLGLRLIYFSYDVKMKEKGDIPEGYSVSREKKERFSLILESASTNQTSMYLCAANEGETQYFGPGTRLLVL.

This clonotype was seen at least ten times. DNA for the CDR3: TGCGCCAGCAGCTTCACCGGGACTAGCGGGGGGACTAGCACAGATACGCAGTATTTT. Protein: CASSFTGTSGGTSTDTQYF. V gene TRBV5-1 combines with J gene TRBJ2-3; 15 bases are shared with TRBD2. CDR3 length equals 19 residues. The V gene end was trimmed by 2 bases and the J gene end by 0 bases; junction bases not matched to a gene: 7. CDR1 is SGHRS and CDR2 is YFSETQ in the germline V gene. The variable domain in full, completed from reference TRBV5-1 and TRBJ2-3, reads KAGVTQTPRYLIKTRGQQVTLSCSPISGHRSVSWYQQTPGQGLQFLFEYFSETQRNKGNFPGRFSGRQFSNSRSEMNVSTLELGDSALYLCASSFTGTSGGTSTDTQYFGPGTRLTVL.

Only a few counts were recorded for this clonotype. CDR3 nucleotides: TGCGCCAGCAGCAGCGGTACTAGCGCGAGTAATGAGCAGTTCTTC. It specifies CASSSGTSASNEQFF. This chain links TRBV4-1 with TRBJ2-1, with 7 positions matching TRBD2. The CDR3 extends over 15 amino acids. The V gene's germline CDR1 is MGHRA and CDR2 YSYEKL. The V segment lost 5 bases and the J segment 7 bases; nucleotides outside the gene matches: 11.

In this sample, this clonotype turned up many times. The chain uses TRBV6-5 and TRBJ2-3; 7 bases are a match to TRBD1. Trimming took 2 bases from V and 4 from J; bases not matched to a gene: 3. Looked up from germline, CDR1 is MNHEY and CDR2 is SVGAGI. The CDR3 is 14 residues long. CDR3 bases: TGTGCCAGCAGTTACACAGGGGCTTCAGATACGCAGTATTTT. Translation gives CASSYTGASDTQYF.

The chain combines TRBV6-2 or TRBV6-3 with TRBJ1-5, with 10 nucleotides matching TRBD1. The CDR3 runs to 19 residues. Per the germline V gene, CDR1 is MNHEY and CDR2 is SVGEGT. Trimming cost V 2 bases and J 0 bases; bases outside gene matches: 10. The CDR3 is CASSYPVLGTGDSNQPQHF. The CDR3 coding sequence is TGTGCCAGCAGTTACCCCGTCTTAGGGACAGGGGATAGCAATCAGCCCCAGCATTTT.

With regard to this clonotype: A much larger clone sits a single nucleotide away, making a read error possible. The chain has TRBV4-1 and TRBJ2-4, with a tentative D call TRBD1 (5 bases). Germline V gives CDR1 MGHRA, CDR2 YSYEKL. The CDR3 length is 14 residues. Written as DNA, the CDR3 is TGCGCCTGCAGCCAAGAAGGGGTCGAAAACATTCAGTACTTC. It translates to CACSQEGVENIQYF.

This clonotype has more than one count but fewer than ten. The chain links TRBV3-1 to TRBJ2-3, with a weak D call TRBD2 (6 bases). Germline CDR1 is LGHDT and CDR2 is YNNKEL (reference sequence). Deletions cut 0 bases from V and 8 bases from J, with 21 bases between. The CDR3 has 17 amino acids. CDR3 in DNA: TGTGCCAGCAGCCAAGAGCTTTTTCTGACGGTGGAGGGTACGCAGTATTTT. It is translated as CASSQELFLTVEGTQYF.

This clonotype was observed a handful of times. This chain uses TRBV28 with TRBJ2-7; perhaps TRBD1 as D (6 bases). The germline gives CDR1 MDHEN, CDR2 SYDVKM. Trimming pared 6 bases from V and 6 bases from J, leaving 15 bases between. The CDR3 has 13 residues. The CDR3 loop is CASSNRAPGEQYF. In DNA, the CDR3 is TGTGCCAGCAGCAACAGGGCTCCGGGCGAGCAGTACTTC.

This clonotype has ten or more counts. The CDR3 spells CASSPGHPAYEQYF. The CDR3 nucleotides read TGCGCCAGCAGCCCCGGACACCCTGCCTACGAGCAGTACTTC. The V call is TRBV4-1, the J call TRBJ2-7; TRBD1 might be the D (5 bases). The CDR3 totals 14 residues. Trimming removed 4 bases at V and 2 bases at J, with 12 bases between. Per germline, CDR1 MGHRA and CDR2 YSYEKL.

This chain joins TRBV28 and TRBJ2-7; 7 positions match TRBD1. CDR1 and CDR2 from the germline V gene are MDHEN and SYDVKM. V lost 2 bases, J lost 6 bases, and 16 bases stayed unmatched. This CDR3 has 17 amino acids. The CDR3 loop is CASSLGVFGTAPREQYF. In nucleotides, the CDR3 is TGTGCCAGCAGTTTAGGGGTTTTTGGGACAGCCCCTCGCGAGCAGTACTTC.

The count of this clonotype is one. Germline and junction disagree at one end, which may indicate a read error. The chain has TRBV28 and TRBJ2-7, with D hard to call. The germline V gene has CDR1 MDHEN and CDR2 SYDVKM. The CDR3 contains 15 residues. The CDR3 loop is CASQYRQEFYYERYF. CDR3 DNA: TGTGCCAGCCAGTATCGGCAGGAGTTCTACTACGAGCGGTACTTC.

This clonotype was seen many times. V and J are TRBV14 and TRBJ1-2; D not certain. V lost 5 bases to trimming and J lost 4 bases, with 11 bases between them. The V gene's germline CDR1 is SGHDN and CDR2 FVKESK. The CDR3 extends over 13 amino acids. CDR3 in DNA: TGTGCCAGCAGCTACGGACCGTCCTATGGCTACACCTTC. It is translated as CASSYGPSYGYTF.

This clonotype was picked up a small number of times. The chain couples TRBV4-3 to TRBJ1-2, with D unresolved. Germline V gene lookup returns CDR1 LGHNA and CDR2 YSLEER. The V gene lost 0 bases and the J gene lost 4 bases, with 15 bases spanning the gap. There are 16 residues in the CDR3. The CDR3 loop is CASSQDRRGGSYGYTF. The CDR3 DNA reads TGCGCCAGCAGCCAAGATAGGAGAGGAGGTTCCTATGGCTACACCTTC.

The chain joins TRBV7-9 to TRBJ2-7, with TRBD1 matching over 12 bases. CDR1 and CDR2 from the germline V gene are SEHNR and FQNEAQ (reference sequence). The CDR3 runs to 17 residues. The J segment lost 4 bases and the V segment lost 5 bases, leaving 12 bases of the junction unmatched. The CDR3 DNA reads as TGTGCCAGCAGCCCCCGGGGACAGGGGGCAAAGCGGTACGAGCAGTACTTC. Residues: CASSPRGQGAKRYEQYF.

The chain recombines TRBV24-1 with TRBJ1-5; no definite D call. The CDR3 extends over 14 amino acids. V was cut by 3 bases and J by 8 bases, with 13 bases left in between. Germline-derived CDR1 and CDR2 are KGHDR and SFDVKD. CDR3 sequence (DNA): TGTGCCACCAGTGATGGCGGAGCGTCGGAGCCCCAGCATTTT. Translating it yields CATSDGGASEPQHF.

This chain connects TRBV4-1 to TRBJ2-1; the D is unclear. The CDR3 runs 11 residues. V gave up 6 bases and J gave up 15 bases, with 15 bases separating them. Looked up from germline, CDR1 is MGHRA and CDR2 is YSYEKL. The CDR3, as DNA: TGCGCCAGCAGTTCTGGCCCCCGGGTGTTCTTC. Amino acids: CASSSGPRVFF.

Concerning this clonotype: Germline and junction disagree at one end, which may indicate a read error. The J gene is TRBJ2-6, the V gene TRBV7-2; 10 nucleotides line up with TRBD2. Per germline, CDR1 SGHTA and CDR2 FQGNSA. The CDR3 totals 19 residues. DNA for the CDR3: TGTGCCCGCAGCTTAGCACTGCCTAGCGGGGGATCTGGGGCCCACGTCCTGACTTTC. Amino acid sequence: CARSLALPSGGSGAHVLTF.

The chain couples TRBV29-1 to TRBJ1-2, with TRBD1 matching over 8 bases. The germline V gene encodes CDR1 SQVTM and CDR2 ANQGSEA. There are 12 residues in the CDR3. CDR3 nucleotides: TGCAGGCAGGGGGCGTCAGTCTATGGCTACACCTTC. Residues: CRQGASVYGYTF.

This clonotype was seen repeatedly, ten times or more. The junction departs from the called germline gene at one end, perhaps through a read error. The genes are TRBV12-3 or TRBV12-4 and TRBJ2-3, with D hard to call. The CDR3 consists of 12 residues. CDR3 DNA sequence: TGTGCCAGCACCTCTGGGTCGCCACCCGAAAATTTT. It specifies CASTSGSPPENF.

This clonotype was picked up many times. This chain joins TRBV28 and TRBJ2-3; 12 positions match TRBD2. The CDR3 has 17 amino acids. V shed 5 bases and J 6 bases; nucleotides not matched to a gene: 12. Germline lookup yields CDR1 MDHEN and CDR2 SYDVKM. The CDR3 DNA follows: TGTGCCAGCAGTGCCGGACTAGCGGGGACCCAATCGGATACGCAGTATTTT. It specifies CASSAGLAGTQSDTQYF.

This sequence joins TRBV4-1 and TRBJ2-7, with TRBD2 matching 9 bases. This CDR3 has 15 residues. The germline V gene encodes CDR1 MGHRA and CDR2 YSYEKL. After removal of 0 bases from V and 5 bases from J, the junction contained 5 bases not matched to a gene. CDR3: CASSQESGRYHEQYF. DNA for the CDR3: TGCGCCAGCAGCCAAGAGAGCGGGAGGTATCACGAGCAGTACTTC.

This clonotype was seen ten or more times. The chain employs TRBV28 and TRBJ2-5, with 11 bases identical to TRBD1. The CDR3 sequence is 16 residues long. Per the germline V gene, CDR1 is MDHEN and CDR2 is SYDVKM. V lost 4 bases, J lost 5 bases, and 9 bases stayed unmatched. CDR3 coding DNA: TGTGCCAGCAGTTCTTGGGACAGGGGGTCGGTGGAGACCCAGTACTTC. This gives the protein CASSSWDRGSVETQYF.

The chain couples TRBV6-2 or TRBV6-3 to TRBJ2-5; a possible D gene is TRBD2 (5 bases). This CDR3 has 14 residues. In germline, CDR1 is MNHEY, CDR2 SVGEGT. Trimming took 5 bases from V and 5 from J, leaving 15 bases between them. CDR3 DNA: TGTGCCAGCAGTGCCACGGACTCTCGGGAGACCCAGTACTTC. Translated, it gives CASSATDSRETQYF.